The 4 T cell receptor beta chains below all came from one sample that was sequenced in a study of vaccination effects on CD4 cells after COVID-19. These receptors are not linked to any known antigen. Produced via immunoSEQ multiplex PCR; TCRdb's table is partial and in-frame only. This sample carries under 80,000 clones, 55% to 85% of them seen once, and the ten largest clones take 0.95% to 1.5%. Antigen-specific CD4+ T cell clonotypes were called by their expansion after viral peptide-pool culture in ViraFEST. Researchers isolated CD4+ T cells once around 11 days of culture had elapsed. All participants had two doses of either the BNT162b2 or mRNA-1273 vaccine. Source: CD4+ T cells from PBMCs cultured with HCoV-229E spike peptides, taken after COVID-19 vaccination. These receptors were taken from a human donor who received a COVID-19 vaccine.

J is TRBJ2-7 and V is TRBV19, with D unclear. V was trimmed by 4 bases and J by 7 bases, leaving 14 bases between them. CDR3 length equals 13 residues. Germline V gene sequence: CDR1 LNHDA, CDR2 SQIVND (reference sequence). The CDR3 coding sequence is TGTGCCAGTAGTAGCGGCCCCAGCCGTGAGCAGTACGTC. Its translation is CASSSGPSREQYV.

A few counts support this clone. This chain joins TRBV4-1 and TRBJ2-1, with D possibly TRBD2 on 6 matching bases. The V gene's germline CDR1 is MGHRA and CDR2 YSYEKL. The CDR3 is made up of 13 amino acids. Trimming removed 1 base from V and 6 bases from J, with 7 bases in between. The CDR3 loop is CASSQAGVNEQFF. CDR3 in DNA: TGCGCCAGCAGCCAAGCGGGGGTCAATGAGCAGTTCTTC.

This clone was seen only a few times. The chain is built from TRBV9 and TRBJ1-3; D remains unclear. Trimming pared 1 base from V and 0 bases from J, leaving 5 bases between. CDR3 length equals 14 residues. Germline V gives CDR1 SGDLS, CDR2 YYNGEE. The CDR3 here is CASSVTNSGNTIYF. DNA for the CDR3: TGTGCCAGCAGCGTAACTAACTCTGGAAACACCATATATTTT.

The rearrangement links TRBV1 to TRBJ1-1; the table's D call, TRBD1, was not checked against the DNA. TRBV1 is reported as a pseudogene. The CDR3 has 15 amino acids. The CDR3 loop is CTSSRKRGRVGEAFF. CDR3 nucleotides: TGCACCAGCAGCCGGAAGAGGGGGCGGGTGGGTGAAGCTTTCTTT.